This T cell receptor beta chain emerged from a study of shared clonotypes between healthy human individuals. General observations from the study: Large sequencing depth failed to make sorted-subset sequencing complete, rarefaction showed. Lower generation probabilities were found for non-shared clonotypes than for those shared by all four donors.

Participating donors were healthy, HIV-negative adults free of recent acute infections or vaccinations. Germline lookup yields CDR1 SGHRS and CDR2 YFSETQ. The CDR3 runs 17 residues. Trimming shortened V by 3 bases and J by 2 bases, and 19 bases separated the two germline ends. Concerning this clone itself: Its antigen is as yet unknown.

Some clones are missing from TCRdb's copy, which holds only in-frame ones; the method was immunoSEQ multiplex PCR. This sample has 2 million to 2.5 million clones; about 94% occur once, and the top ten carry 0.1% to 0.15%. The specimen sequenced was naive CD4+ T cells sorted from blood. Described subset: CD45RA+ positively selected. The chain employs TRBV5-1 and TRBJ2-3; maybe TRBD2 (6 bases). The sequence was obtained from a man aged 18-30 years in good health. This CDR3 is CASSSKDLAANTDTQYF. CDR3 DNA sequence: TGCGCCAGCAGCTCGAAGGATTTAGCGGCAAACACAGATACGCAGTATTTT.